The present TCR beta chain was sequenced within a study of OX40 agonist ivuxolimab in advanced cancers. The overall study: Dose-escalation patients suffered from hepatocellular carcinoma, melanoma, renal cell or head and neck cancer.

Losses at the gene ends were 7 bases for V and 2 bases for J; bases not matched to a gene: 12. The germline V gene encodes CDR1 LNHDA and CDR2 SQIVND (reference sequence). This CDR3 comprises 16 residues. Data came from immunoSEQ multiplex PCR; TCRdb stores just in-frame clones and leaves some out. The sample has tens of thousands of clones; 75% to 90% are singletons. Sequencing used CD4+ or CD8+ T cells sorted from blood, obtained in a trial of the OX40 agonist ivuxolimab. The source of this sequence is an adult with an advanced solid tumor such as melanoma, head and neck, liver or kidney cancer. The rearrangement links TRBV19 to TRBJ2-5, with 8 bases fitting TRBD2. In DNA form, the CDR3 reads TGTGCCAGTAAAGGGGCCGGGGGGGGACAACAAGAGACCCAGTACTTC. Its translation: CASKGAGGGQQETQYF. The whole variable domain, remainder taken from reference TRBV19 and TRBJ2-5, is DGGITQSPKYLFRKEGQNVTLSCEQNLNHDAMYWYRQDPGQGLRLIYYSQIVNDFQKGDIAEGYSVSREKKESFPLTVTSAQKNPTAFYLCASKGAGGGQQETQYFGPGTRLLVL.